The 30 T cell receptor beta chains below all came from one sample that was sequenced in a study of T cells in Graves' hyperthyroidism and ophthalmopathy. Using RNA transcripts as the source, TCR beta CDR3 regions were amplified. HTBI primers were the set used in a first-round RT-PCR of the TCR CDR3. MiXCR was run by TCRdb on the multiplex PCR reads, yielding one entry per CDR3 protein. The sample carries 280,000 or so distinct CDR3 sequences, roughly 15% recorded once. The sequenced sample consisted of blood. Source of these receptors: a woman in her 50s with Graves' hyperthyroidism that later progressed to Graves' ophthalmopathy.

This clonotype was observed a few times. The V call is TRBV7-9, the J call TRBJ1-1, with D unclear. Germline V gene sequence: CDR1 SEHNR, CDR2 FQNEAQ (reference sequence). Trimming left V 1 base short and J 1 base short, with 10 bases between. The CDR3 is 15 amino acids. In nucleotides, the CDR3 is TGTGCCAGCAGCTTAGTGAGCGGCGCGAACACTGAAGCTTTCTTT. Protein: CASSLVSGANTEAFF.

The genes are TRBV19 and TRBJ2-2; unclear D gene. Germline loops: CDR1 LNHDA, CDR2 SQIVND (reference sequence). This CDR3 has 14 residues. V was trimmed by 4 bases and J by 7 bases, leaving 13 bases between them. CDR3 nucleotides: TGTGCCAGTAGTAAATGGTCCGAAGGCGGGGAGCTGTTTTTT. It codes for CASSKWSEGGELFF.

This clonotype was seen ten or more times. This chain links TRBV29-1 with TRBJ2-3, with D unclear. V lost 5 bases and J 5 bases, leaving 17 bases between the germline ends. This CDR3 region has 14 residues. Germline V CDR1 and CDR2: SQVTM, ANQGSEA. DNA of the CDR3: TGCAGCGTTTTGTCCCCCCACGTCGGAGATACGCAGTATTTT. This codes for CSVLSPHVGDTQYF.

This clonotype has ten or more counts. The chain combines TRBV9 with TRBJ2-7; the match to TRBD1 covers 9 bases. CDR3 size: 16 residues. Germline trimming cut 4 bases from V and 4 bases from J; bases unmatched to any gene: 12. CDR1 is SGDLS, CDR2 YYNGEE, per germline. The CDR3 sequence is CASSPSVGQGDYEQYF. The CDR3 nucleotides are TGTGCCAGCAGCCCAAGTGTGGGACAGGGCGATTACGAGCAGTACTTC.

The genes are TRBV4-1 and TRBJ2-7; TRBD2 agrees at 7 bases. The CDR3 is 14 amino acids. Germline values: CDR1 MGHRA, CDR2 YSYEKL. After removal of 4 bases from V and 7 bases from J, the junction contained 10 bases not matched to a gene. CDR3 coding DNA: TGCGCCAGCAGCCGGTTGACTAGCCGCGATGAGCAGTACTTC. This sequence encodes CASSRLTSRDEQYF.

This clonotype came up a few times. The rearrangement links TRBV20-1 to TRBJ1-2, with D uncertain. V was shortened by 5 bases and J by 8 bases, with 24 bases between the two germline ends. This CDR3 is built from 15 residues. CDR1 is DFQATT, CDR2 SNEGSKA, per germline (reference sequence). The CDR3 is CSARTPKTLGMGYTF. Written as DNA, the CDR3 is TGCAGTGCTCGAACCCCGAAGACTTTGGGGATGGGCTACACCTTC.

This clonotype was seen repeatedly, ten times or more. CDR3 nucleotide sequence: TGTGCCAGCAGCCACTCGGGACTAGCGGGGGGCAATGAGCAGTTCTTC. This gives the protein CASSHSGLAGGNEQFF. V gene TRBV3-1 combines with J gene TRBJ2-1; 15 bases line up with TRBD2. V shed 3 bases and J 6 bases; nucleotides not matched to a gene: 3. Germline assignment: CDR1 LGHDT and CDR2 YNNKEL (reference sequence). The CDR3 spans 16 residues.

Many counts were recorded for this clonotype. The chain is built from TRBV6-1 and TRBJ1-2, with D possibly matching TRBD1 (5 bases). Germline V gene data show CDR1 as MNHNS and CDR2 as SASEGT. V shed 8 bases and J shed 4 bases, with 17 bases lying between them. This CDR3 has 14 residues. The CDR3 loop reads CASSPTQGFYGYTF. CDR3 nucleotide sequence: TGTGCCAGCTCCCCTACCCAGGGTTTCTATGGCTACACCTTC.

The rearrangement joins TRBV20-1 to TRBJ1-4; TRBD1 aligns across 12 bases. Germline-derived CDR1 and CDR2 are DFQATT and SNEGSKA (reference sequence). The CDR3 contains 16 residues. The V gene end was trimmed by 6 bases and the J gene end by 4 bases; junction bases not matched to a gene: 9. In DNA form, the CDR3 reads TGCAGTGCGACAGGGACAGGGGGCGCCGATAATGAAAAACTGTTTTTT. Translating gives CSATGTGGADNEKLFF.

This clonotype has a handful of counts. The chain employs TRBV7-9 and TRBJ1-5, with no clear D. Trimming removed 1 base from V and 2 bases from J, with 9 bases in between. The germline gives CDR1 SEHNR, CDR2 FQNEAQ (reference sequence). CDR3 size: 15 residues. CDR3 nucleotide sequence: TGTGCCAGCAGCTTAGGGAAGGGTGGCAATCAGCCCCAGCATTTT. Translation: CASSLGKGGNQPQHF.

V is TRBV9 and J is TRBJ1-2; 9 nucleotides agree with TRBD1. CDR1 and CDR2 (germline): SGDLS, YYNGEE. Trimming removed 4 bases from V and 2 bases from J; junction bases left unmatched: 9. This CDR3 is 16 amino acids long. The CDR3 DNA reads TGTGCCAGCAGCAAGCTTCCGGGACAGGGAAACTATGGCTACACCTTC. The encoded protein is CASSKLPGQGNYGYTF.

The CDR3 bases are TGCAGCGTTCACTACGGTGGGACAGGTGAAGCTTTCTTT. Protein: CSVHYGGTGEAFF. The chain employs TRBV29-1 and TRBJ1-1; 8 positions agree with TRBD1. Germline V gene data show CDR1 as SQVTM and CDR2 as ANQGSEA. The J segment lost 7 bases and the V segment lost 5 bases, leaving 9 bases of the junction unmatched. The CDR3 is made up of 13 amino acids.

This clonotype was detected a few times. The DNA for the CDR3 is TGTGCCAGCAGCAGGGGAGCAACTAATGAAAAACTGTTTTTT. This sequence encodes CASSRGATNEKLFF. J is TRBJ1-4 and V is TRBV11-1, with a weak D call TRBD1 (5 bases). Germline V lookup: CDR1 SGHAT, CDR2 FQDESV (reference sequence). The CDR3 spans 14 residues. V gave up 5 bases and J gave up 0 bases, with 7 bases separating them. The complete variable domain, with remaining parts taken from reference TRBV11-1 and TRBJ1-4, reads EAEVAQSPRYKITEKSQAVAFWCDPISGHATLYWYRQILGQGPELLVQFQDESVVDDSQLPKDRFSAERLKGVDSTLKIQPAELGDSAMYLCASSRGATNEKLFFGSGTQLSVL.

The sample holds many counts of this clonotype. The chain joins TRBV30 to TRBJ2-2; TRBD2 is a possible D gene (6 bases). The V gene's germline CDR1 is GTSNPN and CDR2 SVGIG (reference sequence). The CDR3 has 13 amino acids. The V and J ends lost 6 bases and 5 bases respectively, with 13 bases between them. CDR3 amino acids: CACRMGRTGELFF. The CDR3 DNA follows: TGTGCCTGCCGCATGGGGAGGACCGGGGAGCTGTTTTTT.

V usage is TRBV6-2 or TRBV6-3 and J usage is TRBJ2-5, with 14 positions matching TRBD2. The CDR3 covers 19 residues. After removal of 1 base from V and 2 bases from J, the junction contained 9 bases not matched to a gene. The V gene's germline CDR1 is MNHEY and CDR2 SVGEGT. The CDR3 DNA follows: TGTGCCAGCAGTTACTGGCGGACTAGCGGGAGGTCGAAACAAGAGACCCAGTACTTC. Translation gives CASSYWRTSGRSKQETQYF.

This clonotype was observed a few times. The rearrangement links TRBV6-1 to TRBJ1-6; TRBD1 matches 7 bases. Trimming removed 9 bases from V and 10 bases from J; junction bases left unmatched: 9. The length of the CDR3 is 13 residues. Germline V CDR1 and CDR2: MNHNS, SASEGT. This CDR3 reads CASREGAGSPLHF. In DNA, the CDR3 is TGTGCCAGTAGGGAGGGGGCTGGGTCACCCCTCCACTTT.

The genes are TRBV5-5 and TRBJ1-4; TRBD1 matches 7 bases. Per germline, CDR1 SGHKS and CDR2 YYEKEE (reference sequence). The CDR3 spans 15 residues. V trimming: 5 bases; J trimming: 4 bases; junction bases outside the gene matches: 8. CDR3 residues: CASSQQGPRNEKLFF. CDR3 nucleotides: TGTGCCAGCAGTCAACAGGGGCCCCGTAATGAAAAACTGTTTTTT. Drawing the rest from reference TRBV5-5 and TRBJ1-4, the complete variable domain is DAGVTQSPTHLIKTRGQQVTLRCSPISGHKSVSWYQQVLGQGPQFIFQYYEKEERGRGNFPDRFSARQFPNYSSELNVNALLLGDSALYLCASSQQGPRNEKLFFGSGTQLSVL.

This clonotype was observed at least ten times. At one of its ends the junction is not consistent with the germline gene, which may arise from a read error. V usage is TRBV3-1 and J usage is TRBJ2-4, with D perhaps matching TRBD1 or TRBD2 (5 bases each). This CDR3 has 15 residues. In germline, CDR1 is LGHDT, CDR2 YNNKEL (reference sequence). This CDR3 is CASSEDSLASGIQYF. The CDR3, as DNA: TGTGCCAGCAGCGAAGACAGCCTAGCCTCGGGCATTCAGTACTTC.

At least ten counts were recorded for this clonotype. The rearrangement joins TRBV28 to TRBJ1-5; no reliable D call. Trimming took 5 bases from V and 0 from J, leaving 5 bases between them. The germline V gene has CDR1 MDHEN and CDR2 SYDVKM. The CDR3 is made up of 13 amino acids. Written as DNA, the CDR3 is TGTGCCAGCAGTGGCGATAGCAATCAGCCCCAGCATTTT. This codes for CASSGDSNQPQHF.

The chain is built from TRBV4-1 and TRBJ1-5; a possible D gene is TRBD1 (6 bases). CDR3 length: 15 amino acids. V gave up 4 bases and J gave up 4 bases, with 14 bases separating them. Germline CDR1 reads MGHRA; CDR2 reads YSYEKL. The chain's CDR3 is CASSRYTDSNQPQHF. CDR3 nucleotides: TGCGCCAGCAGCCGATATACGGACAGTAATCAGCCCCAGCATTTT.

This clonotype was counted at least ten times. The CDR3 sequence: CASSRPDQHNAFF. The CDR3 DNA reads TGTGCCAGCAGTCGACCCGATCAGCACAATGCTTTCTTT. The chain carries TRBV28 and TRBJ1-1; the D is unclear. Germline assignment: CDR1 MDHEN and CDR2 SYDVKM. V was shortened by 5 bases and J by 11 bases, with 18 bases between the two germline ends. This CDR3 comprises 13 residues.

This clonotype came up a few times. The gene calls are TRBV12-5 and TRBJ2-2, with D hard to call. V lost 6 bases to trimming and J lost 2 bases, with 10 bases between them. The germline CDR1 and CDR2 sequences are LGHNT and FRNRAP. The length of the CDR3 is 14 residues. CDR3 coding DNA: TGTGCTAGTGGGTTAGATAGTAACACCGGGGAGCTGTTTTTT. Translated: CASGLDSNTGELFF.

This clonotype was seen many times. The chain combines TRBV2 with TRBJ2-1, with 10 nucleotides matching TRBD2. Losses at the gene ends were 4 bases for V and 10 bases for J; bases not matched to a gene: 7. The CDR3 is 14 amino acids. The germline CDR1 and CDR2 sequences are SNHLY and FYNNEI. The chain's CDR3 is CASSALAGAKEQFF. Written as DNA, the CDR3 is TGTGCCAGCAGTGCCCTAGCGGGAGCAAAGGAGCAGTTCTTC.

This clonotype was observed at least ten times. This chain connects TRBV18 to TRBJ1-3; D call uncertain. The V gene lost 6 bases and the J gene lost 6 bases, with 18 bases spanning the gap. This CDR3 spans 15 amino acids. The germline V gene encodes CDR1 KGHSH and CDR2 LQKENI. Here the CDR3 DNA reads TGTGCCAGCTCCCCTAGGACGAGTGCCGTAAACACCATATATTTT. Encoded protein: CASSPRTSAVNTIYF.

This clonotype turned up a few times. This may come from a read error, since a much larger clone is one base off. CDR3 in amino acids: CASSLKAYGQFF. The DNA of the CDR3 is TGTGCCAGCAGTTTAAAGGCTTATGGGCAGTTCTTC. V is TRBV28 and J is TRBJ2-1; D is ambiguous. Germline V gene lookup returns CDR1 MDHEN and CDR2 SYDVKM. The CDR3 is 12 amino acids. The V gene lost 2 bases and the J gene lost 12 bases, with 11 bases spanning the gap.

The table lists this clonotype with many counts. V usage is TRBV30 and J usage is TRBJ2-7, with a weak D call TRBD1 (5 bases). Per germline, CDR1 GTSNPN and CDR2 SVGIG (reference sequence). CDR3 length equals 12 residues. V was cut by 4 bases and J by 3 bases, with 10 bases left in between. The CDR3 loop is CAWNRQYYEQYF. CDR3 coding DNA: TGTGCCTGGAATAGACAGTACTACGAGCAGTACTTC.

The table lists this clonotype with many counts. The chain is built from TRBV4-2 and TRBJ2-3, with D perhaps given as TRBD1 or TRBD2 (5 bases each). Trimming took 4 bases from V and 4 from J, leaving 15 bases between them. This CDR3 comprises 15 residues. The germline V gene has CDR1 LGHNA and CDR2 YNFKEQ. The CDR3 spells CASSRPQGVADTQYF. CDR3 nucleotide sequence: TGTGCCAGCAGCCGACCGCAGGGAGTAGCAGATACGCAGTATTTT.

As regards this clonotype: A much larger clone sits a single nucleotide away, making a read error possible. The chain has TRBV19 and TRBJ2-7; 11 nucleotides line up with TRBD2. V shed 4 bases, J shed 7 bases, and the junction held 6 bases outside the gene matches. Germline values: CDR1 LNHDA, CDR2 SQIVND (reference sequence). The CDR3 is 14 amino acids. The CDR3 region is CASSNSGGGDEQYF. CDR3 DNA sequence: TGTGCCAGTAGTAATAGCGGGGGGGGTGATGAGCAGTACTTC.

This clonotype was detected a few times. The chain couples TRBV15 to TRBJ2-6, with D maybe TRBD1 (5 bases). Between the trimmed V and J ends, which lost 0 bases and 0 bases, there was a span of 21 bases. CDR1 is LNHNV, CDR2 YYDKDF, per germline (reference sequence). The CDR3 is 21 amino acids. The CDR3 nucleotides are TGTGCCACCAGCAGAGACATCCTCAGACAGTCTGCCCGCTCTGGGGCCAACGTCCTGACTTTC. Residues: CATSRDILRQSARSGANVLTF.

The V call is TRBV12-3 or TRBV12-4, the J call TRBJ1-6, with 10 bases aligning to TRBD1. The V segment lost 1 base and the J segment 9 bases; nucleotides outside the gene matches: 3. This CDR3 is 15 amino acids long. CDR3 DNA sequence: TGTGCCAGCAGTTTAGAGGGACAGGGGAGTTCACCCCTCCACTTT. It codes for CASSLEGQGSSPLHF.